These 2 T cell receptor beta chains share one sample of origin, sequenced in a study of T cells after yellow fever vaccination. TCRdb analysed the 5' RACE reads with MiXCR anew, one entry per CDR3 protein. The table shows around 600,000 distinct CDR3 sequences, with 12% occurring only once. This specimen consisted of PBMCs, obtained on the day of the yellow fever booster vaccination. These TCRs come from a young man who received the YFV17D yellow fever vaccine.

This sequence joins TRBV5-1 and TRBJ2-6; D is perhaps TRBD1 (5 bases). V lost 3 bases and J lost 0, with 19 bases in between. In germline, CDR1 is SGHRS, CDR2 YFSETQ. There are 19 residues in the CDR3. CDR3 amino acids: CASSWGPQSGHSGANVLTF. The CDR3 nucleotides are TGCGCCAGCAGCTGGGGCCCCCAGTCGGGTCACTCTGGGGCCAACGTCCTGACTTTC.

This chain connects TRBV5-1 to TRBJ2-1; 8 nucleotides line up with TRBD1. Germline trimming cut 4 bases from V and 4 bases from J; bases unmatched to any gene: 13. Germline V gene sequence: CDR1 SGHRS, CDR2 YFSETQ. The CDR3 extends over 17 amino acids. As DNA, the CDR3 is TGCGCCAGCAGCCAAACACCCGGGACAGGACAATACAATGAGCAGTTCTTC. It encodes CASSQTPGTGQYNEQFF.